Listed here are 23 T cell receptor beta chains from one sample, sequenced in a study of shared clonotypes between healthy human individuals. TCRdb's copy holds only in-frame clones and misses some; the assay was immunoSEQ multiplex PCR. The sample holds 450,000 to 500,000 clones; 65% to 85% are singletons and the top ten take over 9.5%. Sequences were obtained from PBMCs. These receptors were collected from a middle-aged woman in good health. Some clones in this sample may be carry-over from other donors' samples.

Worth noting for this clone: A much larger clone lies a single base off, so this may be a read error. Other nucleotide sequences from this sample produce the same CDR3. The chain joins TRBV28 to TRBJ2-7; 11 bases align to TRBD1. Trimming removed 5 bases from V and 4 bases from J; junction bases left unmatched: 4. Germline values: CDR1 MDHEN, CDR2 SYDVKM. The CDR3 totals 14 residues. This chain's CDR3 is CASSRTGGAYEQYF. The CDR3 bases are TGTGCCAGCAGTAGGACAGGGGGCGCATACGAGCAGTACTTC.

This chain joins TRBV6-1 and TRBJ2-6; D ambiguous. CDR3 length equals 15 residues. Germline loops: CDR1 MNHNS, CDR2 SASEGT. The V gene lost 4 bases and the J gene lost 0 bases, with 7 bases spanning the gap. CDR3 coding DNA: TGTGCCAGCAGTGTCACAGCCTCTGGGGCCAACGTCCTGACTTTC. Translated: CASSVTASGANVLTF.

The rearrangement links TRBV6-5 to TRBJ2-6; weak D call: TRBD2 (5 bases). This CDR3 region has 15 residues. Germline CDR1 and CDR2: MNHEY and SVGAGI. V was shortened by 2 bases and J by 2 bases, with 7 bases between the two germline ends. The CDR3, as DNA: TGTGCCAGCAGTTACCGGGGTCCTGGGGCCAACGTCCTGACTTTC. Its protein is CASSYRGPGANVLTF.

The CDR3 here is CATSREGYGYTF. CDR3 sequence (DNA): TGTGCCACCAGCAGGGAGGGTTATGGCTACACCTTC. The V gene is TRBV15, the J gene TRBJ1-2; D is undetermined. CDR1 is LNHNV, CDR2 YYDKDF, per germline (reference sequence). The CDR3 extends over 12 amino acids. V was trimmed by 3 bases and J by 5 bases, leaving 7 bases between them.

The V call is TRBV5-1, the J call TRBJ2-2; D not resolved. The germline V and J ends were trimmed by 1 base and 4 bases, with 11 bases remaining between them. From germline, CDR1 is SGHRS and CDR2 YFSETQ. CDR3 length: 15 amino acids. The CDR3 reads CASSLLGTGTGELFF. In nucleotides, the CDR3 is TGCGCCAGCAGCTTGTTAGGCACCGGCACCGGGGAGCTGTTTTTT.

About this clone itself: This sample includes further DNA sequences coding for the same CDR3. V usage is TRBV7-2 and J usage is TRBJ2-7, with D perhaps assigned TRBD1 or TRBD2 (5 bases each). CDR3 length equals 13 residues. Trimming took 3 bases from V and 0 from J, leaving 6 bases between them. CDR1 SGHTA and CDR2 FQGNSA come from the germline V gene. The CDR3 coding sequence is TGTGCCAGCAGCTTGAGGGGCTCCTACGAGCAGTACTTC. It codes for CASSLRGSYEQYF.

This clone was observed a single time. This sequence joins TRBV4-2 and TRBJ1-4; 8 bases match TRBD1. V shed 0 bases and J 8 bases; nucleotides not matched to a gene: 11. CDR1 is LGHNA and CDR2 is YNFKEQ in the germline V gene. CDR3 length equals 17 residues. As DNA, the CDR3 is TGTGCCAGCAGCCAAGATTTACCGGGACAGGTTTTGGAAAAACTGTTTTTT. It yields the protein CASSQDLPGQVLEKLFF.

V gene TRBV9 combines with J gene TRBJ2-1; TRBD1 is a possible D gene (6 bases). With 0 bases removed from V and 5 bases from J, the gap between germline ends came to 12 bases. The germline gives CDR1 SGDLS, CDR2 YYNGEE. This CDR3 has 15 residues. CDR3 bases: TGTGCCAGCAGCGTAGGGGGGCCTTGGGACAATGAGCAGTTCTTC. Translation: CASSVGGPWDNEQFF.

This clone was detected ten times or more. The sample contains more than one DNA sequence encoding this CDR3. This chain links TRBV5-1 with TRBJ1-6; 9 nucleotides match TRBD1. The CDR3 has 14 amino acids. In germline, CDR1 is SGHRS, CDR2 YFSETQ. The V gene end was trimmed by 5 bases and the J gene end by 7 bases; junction bases not matched to a gene: 4. CDR3 loop: CASRPGTGNSPLHF. As DNA, the CDR3 is TGCGCCAGCAGGCCCGGGACAGGGAATTCACCCCTCCACTTT.

V and J are TRBV7-3 and TRBJ2-7, with 8 nucleotides matching TRBD1. J was trimmed by 6 bases and V by 5 bases; bases with no gene match: 9. This CDR3 comprises 14 residues. Germline V gene sequence: CDR1 SGHTA, CDR2 FQGTGA. CDR3 sequence reads: CASSKTGGGSEQYF. In DNA, the CDR3 is TGTGCCAGCAGCAAAACAGGGGGTGGAAGCGAGCAGTACTTC. Looking up the rest from reference TRBV7-3 and TRBJ2-7 gives the full variable domain: GAGVSQTPSNKVTEKGKYVELRCDPISGHTALYWYRQSLGQGPEFLIYFQGTGAADDSGLPNDRFFAVRPEGSVSTLKIQRTERGDSAVYLCASSKTGGGSEQYFGPGTRLTVT.

Remarks on this clone: A read error likely explains this, since a far larger clone differs by one base. Here the CDR3 reads CALSGQAGVAYEQYF. The CDR3 DNA follows: TGTGCCTTGAGTGGTCAGGCGGGAGTTGCCTACGAGCAGTACTTC. The chain couples TRBV30 to TRBJ2-7, with 7 bases fitting TRBD2. The CDR3 runs to 15 residues. Germline V gives CDR1 GTSNPN, CDR2 SVGIG (reference sequence).

Here the CDR3 reads CASSPSLGQEIQETQYF. The CDR3 coding sequence is TGTGCCAGCAGCCCAAGCTTAGGACAGGAAATCCAAGAGACCCAGTACTTC. V is TRBV28 and J is TRBJ2-5; 7 bases agree with TRBD1. Germline trimming cut 6 bases from V and 1 base from J; bases unmatched to any gene: 14. The CDR3 totals 17 residues. The V gene's germline CDR1 is MDHEN and CDR2 SYDVKM.

Note on this clone: Within the sample, other DNA sequences also encode this same CDR3. The chain joins TRBV5-1 to TRBJ1-1; D gene ambiguous. Trimming cost V 2 bases and J 1 base, with 9 bases left between them. The CDR3 is 14 residues long. Germline V gene sequence: CDR1 SGHRS, CDR2 YFSETQ. The DNA for the CDR3 is TGCGCCAGCAGCTTAGCAGCAACGAACACTGAAGCTTTCTTT. Protein product: CASSLAATNTEAFF.

This clone came up many times. The sample has other DNA sequences that encode this CDR3 too. The chain carries TRBV23-1 and TRBJ2-6, with TRBD2 as a possible D gene (5 bases). TRBV23-1 is assigned to the ORF class and has an uncertain function. The CDR3 length is 15 residues. The ends were cut back, 7 bases at V and 1 base at J, with 11 bases in the middle. The CDR3 DNA sequence: TGCGCCAGCATCCAACGGGGTTCTGGGGCCAACGTCCTGACTTTC. It yields the protein CASIQRGSGANVLTF.

The chain employs TRBV11-2 and TRBJ2-7; 12 positions agree with TRBD2. Per the germline V gene, CDR1 is SGHAT and CDR2 is FQNNGV. The junction had 3 bases not matched to a gene; V was cut back by 5 bases and J by 4 bases. There are 14 residues in the CDR3. CDR3 sequence: CASSRTSGIYEQYF. The CDR3 nucleotides are TGTGCCAGCAGCCGGACTAGCGGGATTTACGAGCAGTACTTC.

Only a few counts were recorded for this clone. The rearrangement joins TRBV6-1 to TRBJ2-5; D gene unclear. The CDR3 loop spans 13 amino acids. V gave up 6 bases and J gave up 5 bases, with 13 bases separating them. The V gene's germline CDR1 is MNHNS and CDR2 SASEGT. The CDR3 DNA reads as TGTGCCAGCAGCCCTCAGCCCCAGGAGACCCAGTACTTC. Translated: CASSPQPQETQYF.

This clone was counted at least ten times. The CDR3 DNA is TGTGCCAGCAGAATCCAGGGAGGGATCACCGGGGAGCTGTTTTTT. Residues: CASRIQGGITGELFF. The chain uses TRBV2 and TRBJ2-2, with 7 nucleotides matching TRBD2. The V and J ends lost 6 bases and 4 bases, in that order; junction bases with no gene match: 8. The CDR3 totals 15 residues. The germline V gene has CDR1 SNHLY and CDR2 FYNNEI.

To note about this clone: This likely reflects a read error, since a far larger clone is one base away. Other DNA sequences from this sample encode an identical CDR3 as well. The chain carries TRBV10-3 and TRBJ2-6, with 13 bases fitting TRBD2. CDR1 and CDR2 from the germline V gene are ENHRY and SYGVKD. The CDR3 runs 20 residues. The CDR3 region is CAISGPTSGRSEGRANVLTF. CDR3 in DNA: TGTGCCATCAGTGGCCCGACTAGCGGGAGGTCCGAGGGGCGGGCCAACGTCCTGACTTTT.

A word on this clone: A much larger clone differs by one base, so this may be a read error. V is TRBV5-4 and J is TRBJ2-7; weak D call: TRBD2 (6 bases). CDR3 length: 15 amino acids. Germline values: CDR1 SGHNT, CDR2 YYREEE (reference sequence). The CDR3 reads CASSLASGEAYKQYF. The CDR3 DNA is TGTGCCAGCAGCTTGGCTTCGGGAGAGGCCTACAAGCAGTACTTC.

V usage is TRBV4-2 and J usage is TRBJ2-2, with 11 nucleotides matching TRBD2. Germline V gene data show CDR1 as LGHNA and CDR2 as YNFKEQ. The CDR3 totals 16 residues. The trim removed 2 bases at V and 3 bases at J, leaving 2 bases unmatched. Written as DNA, the CDR3 is TGTGCCAGCAGCCAATCTAGCGGGAGGTACACCGGGGAGCTGTTTTTT. This gives the protein CASSQSSGRYTGELFF.

Notes on this clone: A far larger clone is only one base removed, so a read error is likely. The chain is built from TRBV7-9 and TRBJ1-4, with 9 positions matching TRBD1. The trim removed 4 bases at V and 11 bases at J, leaving 20 bases unmatched. Looked up from germline, CDR1 is SEHNR and CDR2 is FQNEAQ (reference sequence). This CDR3 spans 18 amino acids. Written as DNA, the CDR3 is TGTGCCAGCAGCTACCGGACCGGGACAGGGTCAACCCGTCATAAACTGTTTTTT. This translates into CASSYRTGTGSTRHKLFF.

The chain joins TRBV7-3 to TRBJ1-1; unclear D gene. Germline V gene data show CDR1 as SGHTA and CDR2 as FQGTGA. With 1 base removed from V and 0 bases from J, the gap between germline ends came to 0 bases. The CDR3 totals 12 residues. CDR3 protein: CASSLMNTEAFF. DNA of the CDR3: TGTGCCAGCAGCTTAATGAACACTGAAGCTTTCTTT.

This clone came up a few times. The sample carries other DNA sequences with the same CDR3. The chain employs TRBV9 and TRBJ1-2; D is unclear. CDR3 length equals 12 residues. Trimming pared 2 bases from V and 2 bases from J, leaving 4 bases between. Germline CDR1 is SGDLS and CDR2 is YYNGEE. The CDR3: CASSVDNYGYTF. The DNA of the CDR3 is TGTGCCAGCAGCGTTGACAACTATGGCTACACCTTC.